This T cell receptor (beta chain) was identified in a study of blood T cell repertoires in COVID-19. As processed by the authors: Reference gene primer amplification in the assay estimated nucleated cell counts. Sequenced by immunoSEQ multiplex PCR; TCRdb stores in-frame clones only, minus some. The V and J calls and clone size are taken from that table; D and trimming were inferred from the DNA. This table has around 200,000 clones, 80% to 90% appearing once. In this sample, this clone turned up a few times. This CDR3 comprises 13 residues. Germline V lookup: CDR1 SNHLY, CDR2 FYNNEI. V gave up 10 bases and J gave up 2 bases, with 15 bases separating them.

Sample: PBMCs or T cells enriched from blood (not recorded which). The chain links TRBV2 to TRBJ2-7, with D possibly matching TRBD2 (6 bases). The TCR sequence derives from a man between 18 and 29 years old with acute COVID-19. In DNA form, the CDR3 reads TGTGCCACGCGGGACGGCGTAACCTACGAGCAGTACTTC. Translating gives CATRDGVTYEQYF.